These 26 T cell receptor beta chains were all obtained from the same sample, sequenced in a study of T cell repertoires in cytomegalovirus infection. TCRdb independently ran MiXCR on the reads; one entry per CDR3 protein. The sample carries roughly 990,000 distinct CDR3 sequences, approximately 30% recorded once. These receptors have no identified antigens. The material was cultured CD8+ T cells from PBMCs, obtained from culture after CMV antigen stimulation. The receptors stem from a human donor in good health (CMV status not recorded). Some clones in this sample may be carry-over from other donors' samples.

This clonotype was counted a few times. The J gene is TRBJ1-5, the V gene TRBV12-3 or TRBV12-4; a possible D gene is TRBD1 (6 bases). This CDR3 is 16 amino acids long. V was cut by 4 bases and J by 0 bases, with 13 bases left in between. Here the CDR3 reads CASSSGQIYSNQPQHF. CDR3 sequence (DNA): TGTGCCAGCAGTTCCGGACAGATTTATAGCAATCAGCCCCAGCATTTT.

This clonotype was seen more than once but under ten times. V is TRBV6-1 and J is TRBJ2-7, with D perhaps TRBD1 or TRBD2 (5 bases each). Trimming took off 6 bases at V and 0 bases at J, with 15 bases between the two ends. The CDR3 is made up of 15 amino acids. Germline CDR1 reads MNHNS; CDR2 reads SASEGT. The CDR3 loop is CASSEGRASSYEQYV. The CDR3 nucleotides read TGTGCCAGCAGCGAGGGGCGGGCGAGCTCCTACGAGCAGTACGTC.

A note on this clonotype: This may come from a read error, since a much larger clone is one base off. The rearrangement links TRBV7-8 to TRBJ2-7; perhaps TRBD1 as D (6 bases). The CDR3 is made up of 15 amino acids. Per the germline V gene, CDR1 is SGHVS and CDR2 is FQNEAQ. For the CDR3, the DNA is TGTGCCAACAGCCCCCGACAGGCGGACCCCTACGAGCAGTACGTC. Translating it yields CANSPRQADPYEQYV.

This clonotype was observed many times. CDR3 bases: TGTGCCAGCAGCTTAGCGACTGGGGCCAACGTCCTGACTTTC. It yields the protein CASSLATGANVLTF. The chain employs TRBV7-8 and TRBJ2-6, with D uncertain. The ends were cut back, 0 bases at V and 2 bases at J, with 2 bases in the middle. The CDR3 has 14 amino acids. The germline V gene has CDR1 SGHVS and CDR2 FQNEAQ.

The chain is built from TRBV6-5 and TRBJ1-6; TRBD1 might be the D (5 bases). Germline V gene data show CDR1 as MNHEY and CDR2 as SVGAGI. The CDR3 is made up of 15 amino acids. The V gene lost 4 bases and the J gene lost 6 bases, with 13 bases spanning the gap. CDR3 nucleotides: TGTGCCAGCAGTTTCAGGGTCGGGGCTAATTCACCCCTCCACTTT. Encoded protein: CASSFRVGANSPLHF.

This clonotype was counted between two and nine times. The rearrangement links TRBV5-4 to TRBJ2-5; weak D call: TRBD2 (6 bases). Trimming took 2 bases from V and 4 from J, leaving 15 bases between them. The CDR3 spans 15 residues. Germline V gene sequence: CDR1 SGHNT, CDR2 YYREEE (reference sequence). Here the CDR3 reads CASSFRGLGGETQYF. The DNA for the CDR3 is TGTGCCAGCAGCTTTCGGGGCTTGGGGGGAGAGACCCAGTACTTC.

The genes are TRBV7-8 and TRBJ2-7; unclear D gene. Germline CDR1 SGHVS, CDR2 FQNEAQ. This CDR3 spans 15 amino acids. Trimming cost V 0 bases and J 1 base, with 10 bases left between them. CDR3: CASSLADTASYEQYF. Written as DNA, the CDR3 is TGTGCCAGCAGCTTAGCAGACACCGCATCCTACGAGCAGTACTTC.

This chain joins TRBV9 and TRBJ1-2; D not resolved. The CDR3 has 11 residues. V lost 4 bases and J lost 8, with 9 bases in between. Germline CDR1 is SGDLS and CDR2 is YYNGEE. CDR3 region: CASSSTDGYTF. In nucleotides, the CDR3 is TGTGCCAGCAGCTCCACGGACGGCTACACCTTC.

The rearrangement links TRBV19 to TRBJ2-7, with D tentatively TRBD2 (5 bases). Trimming pared 7 bases from V and 1 base from J, leaving 17 bases between. Germline values: CDR1 LNHDA, CDR2 SQIVND (reference sequence). The CDR3 runs 15 residues. CDR3 residues: CASKPELGGSYEQYF. CDR3 in DNA: TGTGCCAGTAAGCCCGAACTGGGCGGGTCCTACGAGCAGTACTTC.

This clonotype has just a few counts. The chain employs TRBV14 and TRBJ1-1; unclear D gene. This CDR3 contains 11 residues. Germline lookup yields CDR1 SGHDN and CDR2 FVKESK. The V end was cut by 5 bases, the J end by 7 bases, with 8 bases between. The CDR3 sequence: CASSTGIEAFF. CDR3 in DNA: TGTGCCAGCAGCACCGGGATTGAAGCTTTCTTT.

The table lists this clonotype with a count of one. CDR3 amino acids: CASSQEGMVTRDTQYF. The CDR3 region has the DNA TGTGCCAGCAGCCAAGAGGGCATGGTCACTCGGGATACGCAGTATTTT. The chain links TRBV4-2 to TRBJ2-3; the D is unclear. The CDR3 runs to 16 residues. The germline V and J ends were trimmed by 0 bases and 6 bases, with 16 bases remaining between them. From germline, CDR1 is LGHNA and CDR2 YNFKEQ.

This clonotype has only a few counts. The V and J genes are TRBV7-6 and TRBJ2-7, with 9 bases fitting TRBD1. V trimming: 2 bases; J trimming: 3 bases; junction bases outside the gene matches: 8. The length of the CDR3 is 16 residues. CDR1 and CDR2 (germline): SGHVS, FNYEAQ. The CDR3 coding sequence is TGTGCCAGCAGCTTAAACGGGACAGGGAGTCGCTACGAGCAGTACTTC. It specifies CASSLNGTGSRYEQYF.

This clonotype was recorded only once. The J gene is TRBJ2-1, the V gene TRBV19; no clear D gene. Looked up from germline, CDR1 is LNHDA and CDR2 is SQIVND (reference sequence). V lost 3 bases and J lost 10, with 13 bases in between. The CDR3 runs to 13 residues. This chain's CDR3 is CASSILSLGEQFF. CDR3 sequence (DNA): TGTGCCAGTAGTATTCTCTCCCTCGGGGAGCAGTTCTTC.

There are a few counts of this clonotype. This chain uses TRBV10-3 with TRBJ2-1; perhaps TRBD1 as D (6 bases). Germline V gives CDR1 ENHRY, CDR2 SYGVKD. V was shortened by 2 bases and J by 1 base, with 9 bases between the two germline ends. The CDR3 length is 15 residues. Written as DNA, the CDR3 is TGTGCCATCAGTGAGCGGCAGGGGTCCTACAATGAGCAGTTCTTC. Protein: CAISERQGSYNEQFF.

As concerns this clonotype: A much larger clone lies one base from this, so it may be a read error. The chain couples TRBV7-6 to TRBJ2-1; D remains unclear. With 2 bases removed from V and 5 bases from J, the gap between germline ends came to 13 bases. The germline V gene encodes CDR1 SGHVS and CDR2 FNYEAQ. This CDR3 is built from 15 residues. The CDR3 loop is CASSLRPLWNNEQFF. For the CDR3, the DNA is TGTGCCAGCAGCTTACGGCCGCTGTGGAACAATGAGCAGTTCTTC.

V and J are TRBV7-9 and TRBJ1-1, with D tentatively TRBD1 (5 bases). Looked up from germline, CDR1 is SEHNR and CDR2 is FQNEAQ (reference sequence). V lost 2 bases and J lost 4, with 17 bases in between. The CDR3 contains 16 residues. The CDR3 DNA follows: TGTGCCAGCAGCTTACCCGCCGTTGGGGGAGGCACTGAAGCTTTCTTT. This codes for CASSLPAVGGGTEAFF.

The rearrangement uses TRBV3-1 and TRBJ2-2; 9 bases are shared with TRBD1. The germline gives CDR1 LGHDT, CDR2 YNNKEL (reference sequence). This CDR3 spans 18 amino acids. After removal of 1 base from V and 5 bases from J, the junction contained 11 bases not matched to a gene. The DNA of the CDR3 is TGTGCCAGCAGCCAAGTCAACTCTCGGGACAGGGAGACCGGGGAGCTGTTTTTT. Its protein is CASSQVNSRDRETGELFF.

This clonotype was recorded many times. The chain combines TRBV7-6 with TRBJ2-2; the match to TRBD2 covers 12 bases. The CDR3 length is 16 residues. The V gene's germline CDR1 is SGHVS and CDR2 FNYEAQ. Trimming at V came to 5 bases and at J to 6 bases, leaving 7 bases not matched to a gene. CDR3 DNA sequence: TGTGCCAGCAGCCCTAGGACTAGCGGGGTAGCCGGGGAGCTGTTTTTT. This encodes CASSPRTSGVAGELFF.

This clonotype came up many times. The chain has TRBV7-9 and TRBJ2-7; tentative D call: TRBD2 (5 bases). This CDR3 region has 12 residues. The ends were cut back, 8 bases at V and 0 bases at J, with 8 bases in the middle. In germline, CDR1 is SEHNR, CDR2 FQNEAQ (reference sequence). The CDR3 spells CASDRGSYEQYF. DNA for the CDR3: TGTGCCAGCGACCGGGGCTCCTACGAGCAGTACTTC.

V gene TRBV28 combines with J gene TRBJ2-4, with TRBD1 identical over 9 bases. Germline V gene data show CDR1 as MDHEN and CDR2 as SYDVKM. The junction had 13 bases not matched to a gene; V was cut back by 4 bases and J by 0 bases. The CDR3 has 19 amino acids. CDR3 DNA sequence: TGTGCCAGCAGTTATGGGACAGGGTTACCTTTACTAGCCAAAAACATTCAGTACTTC. Amino acid sequence: CASSYGTGLPLLAKNIQYF.

This chain links TRBV9 with TRBJ2-3; D gene ambiguous. The CDR3 contains 16 residues. Germline assignment: CDR1 SGDLS and CDR2 YYNGEE. The V end was cut by 3 bases, the J end by 0 bases, with 14 bases between. In DNA, the CDR3 is TGTGCCAGCAGCGCCCTGTTCCTGGAGAGCACAGATACGCAGTATTTT. Its protein is CASSALFLESTDTQYF.

This clonotype was found many times. This sequence joins TRBV7-9 and TRBJ1-3, with TRBD1 as a possible D gene (5 bases). The V and J ends lost 2 bases and 6 bases respectively, with 26 bases between them. CDR3 size: 19 residues. The germline CDR1 and CDR2 sequences are SEHNR and FQNEAQ (reference sequence). The DNA of the CDR3 is TGTGCCAGCAGCTTATTCCCGTATTCAGGGTCAAGTGAGGAAAACACCATATATTTT. It encodes CASSLFPYSGSSEENTIYF.

The chain has TRBV11-2 and TRBJ2-7; TRBD2 matches 11 bases. Trimming took 6 bases from V and 3 from J; bases not matched to a gene: 7. The CDR3 runs to 15 residues. Germline CDR1 is SGHAT and CDR2 is FQNNGV. CDR3 residues: CASSSSGGMVYEQYF. The CDR3 nucleotides are TGTGCCAGCAGTTCTAGCGGGGGGATGGTCTACGAGCAGTACTTC. Combining the CDR3 with reference TRBV11-2 and TRBJ2-7 gives the whole variable domain EAGVAQSPRYKIIEKRQSVAFWCNPISGHATLYWYQQILGQGPKLLIQFQNNGVVDDSQLPKDRFSAERLKGVDSTLKIQPAKLEDSAVYLCASSSSGGMVYEQYFGPGTRLTVT.

The chain couples TRBV12-3 or TRBV12-4 to TRBJ2-3; D is unclear. Trimming shortened V by 6 bases and J by 0 bases, and 7 bases separated the two germline ends. The CDR3 length is 13 residues. CDR3 sequence: CASSADSTDTQYF. CDR3 in DNA: TGTGCCAGCAGCGCCGACAGCACAGATACGCAGTATTTT.

This chain joins TRBV27 and TRBJ1-1; 7 positions match TRBD1. The length of the CDR3 is 14 residues. Trimming removed 6 bases from V and 3 bases from J; junction bases left unmatched: 7. The germline V gene has CDR1 MNHEY and CDR2 SMNVEV (reference sequence). This chain's CDR3 is CASSKTGPYTEAFF. The CDR3 DNA reads TGTGCCAGCAGCAAGACAGGGCCGTACACTGAAGCTTTCTTT.

This chain connects TRBV5-1 to TRBJ2-2; no clear D gene. This CDR3 is 15 amino acids long. Trimming shortened V by 0 bases and J by 4 bases, and 10 bases separated the two germline ends. The V gene's germline CDR1 is SGHRS and CDR2 YFSETQ. The CDR3 spells CASSLEGTFTGELFF. The CDR3 DNA reads TGCGCCAGCAGCTTGGAGGGTACATTCACCGGGGAGCTGTTTTTT.